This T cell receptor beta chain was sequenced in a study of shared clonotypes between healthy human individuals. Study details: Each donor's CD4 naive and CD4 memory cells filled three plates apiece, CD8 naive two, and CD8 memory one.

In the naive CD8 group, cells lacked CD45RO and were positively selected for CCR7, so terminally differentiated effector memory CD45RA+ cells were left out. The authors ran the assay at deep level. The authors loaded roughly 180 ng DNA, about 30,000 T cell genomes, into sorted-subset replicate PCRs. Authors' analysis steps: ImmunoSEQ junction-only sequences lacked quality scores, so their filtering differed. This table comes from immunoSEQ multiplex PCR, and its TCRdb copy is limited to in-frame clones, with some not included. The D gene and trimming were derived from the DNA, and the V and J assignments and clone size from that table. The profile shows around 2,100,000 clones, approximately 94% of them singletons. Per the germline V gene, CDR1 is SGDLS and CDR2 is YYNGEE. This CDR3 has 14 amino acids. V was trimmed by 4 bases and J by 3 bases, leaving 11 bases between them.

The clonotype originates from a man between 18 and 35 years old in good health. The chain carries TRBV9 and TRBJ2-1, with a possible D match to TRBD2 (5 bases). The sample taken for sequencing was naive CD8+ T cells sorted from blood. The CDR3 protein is CASSPSGYYNEQFF. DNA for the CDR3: TGTGCCAGCAGCCCCAGCGGTTACTACAATGAGCAGTTCTTC.